These 14 T cell receptor beta chains were all obtained from the same sample, sequenced in a study of CD8 T cells in ankylosing spondylitis. A single record per CDR3 protein comes from TCRdb applying MiXCR to the 5' RACE reads. In the table there are about 240,000 distinct CDR3 sequences, around a tenth of which are singletons. Sequences were obtained from blood, either unsorted or a sorted T cell fraction (not recorded which). These receptor sequences come from a male donor with ankylosing spondylitis or in good health (not recorded which).

This clonotype was recorded many times. The chain joins TRBV6-1 to TRBJ2-2; D not resolved. In germline, CDR1 is MNHNS, CDR2 SASEGT. V was trimmed by 8 bases and J by 3 bases, leaving 10 bases between them. CDR3 length: 13 residues. CDR3 bases: TGTGCCAGCTCCCCCGATTACACCGGGGAGCTGTTTTTT. Its protein is CASSPDYTGELFF.

Many counts were recorded for this clonotype. The chain carries TRBV5-6 and TRBJ2-5; weak D call: TRBD2 (5 bases). V shed 2 bases and J shed 1 base, with 9 bases lying between them. This CDR3 is built from 14 residues. Germline loops: CDR1 SGHDT, CDR2 YYEEEE. CDR3 protein: CASSFGLLQETQYF. The CDR3 DNA sequence: TGTGCCAGCAGCTTCGGACTGCTCCAAGAGACCCAGTACTTC.

This clonotype was detected ten times or more. This rearrangement joins TRBV20-1 to TRBJ1-6; 9 nucleotides align to TRBD1. J gave up 6 bases and V 5 bases, and 5 bases lay outside the gene matches. This CDR3 comprises 14 residues. Germline CDR1 and CDR2: DFQATT and SNEGSKA (reference sequence). The DNA of the CDR3 is TGCAGTGCTCCGGGGGGACAGGGTAATTCACCCCTCCACTTT. Protein sequence: CSAPGGQGNSPLHF.

V is TRBV14 and J is TRBJ2-2, with D possibly matching TRBD1 (6 bases). The V gene's germline CDR1 is SGHDN and CDR2 FVKESK. The CDR3 loop spans 13 amino acids. Trimming stripped 4 bases from V and 6 bases from J, with 9 bases between. The CDR3 DNA sequence: TGTGCCAGCAGCCGGGACATTGCCGGGGAGCTGTTTTTT. It yields the protein CASSRDIAGELFF.

This clonotype has more than one count but fewer than ten. The chain couples TRBV29-1 to TRBJ1-2; unclear D gene. The V end was cut by 3 bases, the J end by 3 bases, with 8 bases between. Per the germline V gene, CDR1 is SQVTM and CDR2 is ANQGSEA. This CDR3 comprises 12 residues. CDR3 region: CSVDGQDYGYTF. CDR3 in DNA: TGCAGCGTTGACGGGCAGGACTATGGCTACACCTTC. Based on the CDR3 plus reference TRBV29-1 and TRBJ1-2, the full variable domain is SAVISQKPSRDICQRGTSLTIQCQVDSQVTMMFWYRQQPGQSLTLIATANQGSEATYESGFVIDKFPISRPNLTFSTLTVSNMSPEDSSIYLCSVDGQDYGYTFGSGTRLTVV.

There are many counts of this clonotype. DNA of the CDR3: TGTGCCAGCAGCACACACCTCTCTGGAAACACCATATATTTT. Protein product: CASSTHLSGNTIYF. This chain joins TRBV7-9 and TRBJ1-3; D call uncertain. V lost 5 bases and J 0 bases, leaving 8 bases between the germline ends. Germline V gives CDR1 SEHNR, CDR2 FQNEAQ (reference sequence). The CDR3 spans 14 residues.

This clonotype was found many times. The rearrangement uses TRBV5-1 and TRBJ1-4; D remains ambiguous. The CDR3 length is 15 residues. With 0 bases removed from V and 5 bases from J, the gap between germline ends came to 11 bases. Germline loops: CDR1 SGHRS, CDR2 YFSETQ. The CDR3: CASSLGQQPNEKLFF. The CDR3, as DNA: TGCGCCAGCAGCTTGGGGCAGCAACCCAATGAAAAACTGTTTTTT.

The chain carries TRBV7-3 and TRBJ2-1, with D perhaps given as TRBD1 or TRBD2 (5 bases each). Trimming took 5 bases from V and 15 from J, leaving 20 bases between them. Germline assignment: CDR1 SGHTA and CDR2 FQGTGA. The CDR3 length is 13 residues. The CDR3 coding sequence is TGTGCCAGCAGCCCTGGGGACCGAGGCTTTTCGTTCTTC. Protein: CASSPGDRGFSFF.

The CDR3 loop is CASSHGNMIGEQYF. The CDR3 coding sequence is TGTGCCAGCAGCCACGGAAACATGATTGGCGAGCAGTACTTC. J is TRBJ2-7 and V is TRBV5-6; no clear D. The CDR3 is 14 residues long. CDR1 SGHDT and CDR2 YYEEEE come from the germline V gene. V lost 4 bases to trimming and J lost 6 bases, with 17 bases between them.

This clonotype was seen at least ten times. The chain recombines TRBV9 with TRBJ2-5; D is unresolved. The CDR3 is 15 residues long. V gave up 4 bases and J gave up 4 bases, with 17 bases separating them. The germline CDR1 and CDR2 sequences are SGDLS and YYNGEE. The CDR3 coding sequence is TGTGCCAGCAGCCCCTACGGATATCAAAGAGAGACCCAGTACTTC. It specifies CASSPYGYQRETQYF.

This clonotype was seen repeatedly, ten times or more. The chain uses TRBV5-1 and TRBJ2-1; D gene unclear. The germline CDR1 and CDR2 sequences are SGHRS and YFSETQ. This CDR3 contains 12 residues. Trimming stripped 0 bases from V and 8 bases from J, with 6 bases between. The CDR3, as DNA: TGCGCCAGCAGCTTGGGCCTGCATGAGCAGTTCTTC. Amino acid sequence: CASSLGLHEQFF.

This clonotype occurred many times. J is TRBJ2-7 and V is TRBV5-1; 7 bases agree with TRBD1. J lost 7 bases, V lost 3 bases, and 13 bases had no gene match. CDR3 size: 15 residues. The germline gives CDR1 SGHRS, CDR2 YFSETQ. The CDR3 protein is CASSSGGTDAEEQYF. CDR3 coding DNA: TGCGCCAGCAGCTCTGGTGGGACAGACGCGGAAGAGCAGTACTTC.

This clonotype has ten or more counts. J is TRBJ1-5 and V is TRBV15; tentative D call: TRBD1 (6 bases). CDR3 size: 16 residues. CDR1 is LNHNV, CDR2 YYDKDF, per germline (reference sequence). The germline V and J ends were trimmed by 5 bases and 0 bases, with 14 bases remaining between them. The CDR3 nucleotides are TGTGCCACCAGCTACCGGGGGGCATATAGCAATCAGCCCCAGCATTTT. Translation: CATSYRGAYSNQPQHF.

Many counts were recorded for this clonotype. The chain joins TRBV4-1 to TRBJ1-2; a weak D match, TRBD1 (6 bases). CDR1 and CDR2 from the germline V gene are MGHRA and YSYEKL. V lost 4 bases, J lost 11 bases, and 11 bases lay in between. This CDR3 comprises 11 residues. CDR3 bases: TGCGCCAGCAGCCGGCAGGGGTCGTACACCTTC. Its translation is CASSRQGSYTF.